The clone carrying this T cell receptor beta chain was picked up many times. Its antigen is unknown. This sample was taken from a study of neurological immune-mediated disorders. Study-wide findings and caveats: HTLV-1-associated myelopathy had the most TCR clonal expansion, and multiple sclerosis had the least, less than healthy controls.

The cDNA was produced through 5'RACE with 10-nucleotide random UMIs. Over 200 million TCR-beta sequences from 15-18 subjects came from every sequencing run. TCRdb independently ran MiXCR on the 5' RACE reads; one entry per CDR3 protein. The sample shows 20,000 to 25,000 distinct CDR3 sequences, around 6.2% of them seen only once. The length of the CDR3 is 14 residues. Per the germline V gene, CDR1 is DFQATT and CDR2 is SNEGSKA (reference sequence). Trimming removed 3 bases at V and 7 bases at J, with 18 bases between. This receptor was obtained from a man younger than 30 in good health. The sample was CD8+ T cells from blood. The chain combines TRBV20-1 with TRBJ2-5; D not resolved. CDR3 DNA: TGCAGTGCTAGCCTGCTCGACATCTGGGGGACCCAGTACTTC. Residues: CSASLLDIWGTQYF.